A selection of T cell receptor beta chains follows, all from one sample in a study of shared clonotypes between healthy human individuals. The protocol was immunoSEQ multiplex PCR, while the TCRdb copy is restricted to in-frame clones and leaves out a portion. The sample lists 1,500,000 or so clones, roughly 97% occurring once. Input material: naive CD4+ T cells sorted from blood. The receptors were gathered from a man under 40 in good health. CDR3s include the opening cysteine and the closing phenylalanine or tryptophan. Each record gives: D gene, V gene, clone size, J gene, CDR3 DNA, CDR3 protein. The D gene is left open where the match is weak. Where a row states a size, it is once, few, many or the class of an expanded clone; other rows omit it.

D: TRBD2
V: TRBV28
size: .
J: TRBJ2-2
DNA: TGTGCCAGCAGCCCAGGGGGTAGCGGGAGTTCCGGGGAGCTGTTTTTT
CDR3: CASSPGGSGSSGELFF

D: TRBD1
V: TRBV4-3
size: .
J: TRBJ2-7
DNA: TGCGCCAGCAGCCTAGGACAGGCAGGTTTCTACGAGCAGTACTTC
CDR3: CASSLGQAGFYEQYF

D: .
V: TRBV2
size: .
J: TRBJ1-4
DNA: TGTGCCAGCAGTGCTTGGACAGTTAATGAAAAACTGTTTTTT
CDR3: CASSAWTVNEKLFF

D: .
V: TRBV5-5
size: once
J: TRBJ2-7
DNA: TGTGCCAGCAGCTCTACCGCCCTACTCTACGAGCAGTACTTC
CDR3: CASSSTALLYEQYF

D: .
V: TRBV13
size: few
J: TRBJ1-4
DNA: TGTGCCAGCAGCTTAGTGGGTGAAAAACTGTTTTTT
CDR3: CASSLVGEKLFF

D: TRBD1
V: TRBV18
size: .
J: TRBJ1-4
DNA: TGTGCCAGCTCGCCTAACACACAGGGGGTTGATGAAAAACTGTTTTTT
CDR3: CASSPNTQGVDEKLFF

D: .
V: TRBV20-1
size: once
J: TRBJ2-5
DNA: TGCAGTGCTAGATTAGTGGAGACCCAGTACTTC
CDR3: CSARLVETQYF

D: TRBD1
V: TRBV7-9
size: .
J: TRBJ2-7
DNA: TGTGCCAGCAGCTTAGTGACAGGGGAGCAGTACTTC
CDR3: CASSLVTGEQYF

D: .
V: TRBV5-1
size: .
J: TRBJ2-1
DNA: TGCGCCAGCAGCTTGGATGGAGGGTTAAATGAGCAGTTCTTC
CDR3: CASSLDGGLNEQFF

D: TRBD2
V: TRBV7-8
size: .
J: TRBJ2-3
DNA: TGTGCCAGCAGAATAGGCACTAGCGGGAGATTGAGCACAGATACGCAGTATTTT
CDR3: CASRIGTSGRLSTDTQYF

D: .
V: TRBV10-3
size: .
J: TRBJ2-7
DNA: TGTGCCGTCCGACTCGGGGGCTTAACCTCCTACGAGCAGTACTTC
CDR3: CAVRLGGLTSYEQYF

D: .
V: TRBV4-3
size: .
J: TRBJ1-1
DNA: TGCGCCAGCAGCCAACTGGCCGGGGGTAGTGAAGCTTTCTTT
CDR3: CASSQLAGGSEAFF

D: .
V: TRBV5-4
size: .
J: TRBJ1-1
DNA: TGTGCCAGCAGCGCTGGCGTGTCGGGACAGAACACTGAAGCTTTCTTT
CDR3: CASSAGVSGQNTEAFF

D: .
V: TRBV30
size: .
J: TRBJ2-1
DNA: TGTGCCTGGAGGTGGTCTGGGGAGGTTCGCAATGAGCAGTTCTTC
CDR3: CAWRWSGEVRNEQFF

D: TRBD2
V: TRBV5-1
size: .
J: TRBJ2-1
DNA: TGCGCCAGCAGCTTTGGACTAGCGTACAATGAGCAGTTCTTC
CDR3: CASSFGLAYNEQFF

D: .
V: TRBV7-9
size: .
J: TRBJ2-3
DNA: TGTGCCAGCAGCTTATACAGGGCGACAGATACGCAGTATTTT
CDR3: CASSLYRATDTQYF

D: .
V: TRBV6-1
size: .
J: TRBJ2-3
DNA: TGTGCCAGCAGTGAGTATGTGGCGGGAATCGGAGATACGCAGTATTTT
CDR3: CASSEYVAGIGDTQYF

D: TRBD1
V: TRBV2
size: .
J: TRBJ2-3
DNA: TGTGCCAGCAGTGAAGGGGGACAGGGGGCGATAGATACGCAGTATTTT
CDR3: CASSEGGQGAIDTQYF

D: TRBD1
V: TRBV7-9
size: .
J: TRBJ2-3
DNA: TGTGCCAGCAGCCCTTACAGGGGGCCGGGAGATACGCAGTATTTT
CDR3: CASSPYRGPGDTQYF

D: TRBD1
V: TRBV5-1
size: .
J: TRBJ2-4
DNA: TGCGCCAGCAGCTTTATAGGGACAGACTTGGCCAAAAACATTCAGTACTTC
CDR3: CASSFIGTDLAKNIQYF

D: .
V: TRBV10-2
size: .
J: TRBJ1-4
DNA: TGCGCCAGCCGACAGTCAACTAATGAAAAACTGTTTTTT
CDR3: CASRQSTNEKLFF

D: TRBD1
V: TRBV11-3
size: .
J: TRBJ1-3
DNA: TGTGCCAGCAGCTCGACAGGGCAAGGAAACACCATATATTTT
CDR3: CASSSTGQGNTIYF

D: .
V: TRBV25-1
size: once
J: TRBJ2-6
DNA: TGTGCCAGCAGTGAATCTCTTTTCTCTGGGGCCAACGTCCTGACTTTC
CDR3: CASSESLFSGANVLTF

D: TRBD1
V: TRBV6-1
size: .
J: TRBJ2-7
DNA: TGTGCCAGCAGTGGGACAGGGACCTACGAGCAGTACTTC
CDR3: CASSGTGTYEQYF

D: TRBD1
V: TRBV5-8
size: .
J: TRBJ2-7
DNA: TGTGCCAGCAGCGCGGACAGGACCCTCTACGAGCAGTACTTC
CDR3: CASSADRTLYEQYF

D: TRBD1
V: TRBV27
size: .
J: TRBJ2-7
DNA: TGTGCCAGCAGTAGCCCCGGACAGGGATTAGGCGGACCCTCCTACGAGCAGTACTTC
CDR3: CASSSPGQGLGGPSYEQYF

D: TRBD2
V: TRBV5-4
size: .
J: TRBJ2-5
DNA: TGTGCCAGCAGCGCTCCTCCTAGCGGGAGCGGGGAGACCCAGTACTTC
CDR3: CASSAPPSGSGETQYF

D: .
V: TRBV29-1
size: .
J: TRBJ2-2
DNA: TGCAGCGCCCGGACAGCGAACACCGGGGAGCTGTTTTTT
CDR3: CSARTANTGELFF

D: TRBD1
V: TRBV6-1
size: .
J: TRBJ2-7
DNA: TGTGCCAGCAGCCGTTGGGGACAGTCCTACGAGCAGTACTTC
CDR3: CASSRWGQSYEQYF

D: .
V: TRBV21-1
size: .
J: TRBJ1-2
DNA: TGTGCCAGCAGCAAGGAGGGGAGCACTAACTATGGCTACACCTTC
CDR3: CASSKEGSTNYGYTF